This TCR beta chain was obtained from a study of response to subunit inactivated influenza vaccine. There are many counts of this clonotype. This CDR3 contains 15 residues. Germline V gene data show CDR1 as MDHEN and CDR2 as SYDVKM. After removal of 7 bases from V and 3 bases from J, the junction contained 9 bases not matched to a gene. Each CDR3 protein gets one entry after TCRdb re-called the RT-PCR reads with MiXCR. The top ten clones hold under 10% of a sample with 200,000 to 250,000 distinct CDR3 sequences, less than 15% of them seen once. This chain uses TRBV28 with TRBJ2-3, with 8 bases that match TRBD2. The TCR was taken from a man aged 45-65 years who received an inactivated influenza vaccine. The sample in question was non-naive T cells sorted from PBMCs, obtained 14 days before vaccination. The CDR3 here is CASKMAGGATDTQYF. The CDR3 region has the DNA TGTGCCAGCAAAATGGCGGGGGGCGCTACAGATACGCAGTATTTT.